The source of this TCR beta chain is a study of CD8+ T cells in alopecia areata. As the sequencing template, cDNA was produced by extracting RNA and reverse transcribing it. Some clones are missing from TCRdb's copy, which holds only in-frame ones; the method was immunoSEQ multiplex PCR. The sample contains over 120,000 clones, around 60% of which appear only once. Turning to this clone: Its matching antigen is unknown.

General study results and limits: Scalp sequencing captures resident alphabeta T cells of normal skin too. Lesional scalp, especially alopecia totalis/universalis, showed higher clonality than normal scalp.

Peripheral blood, together with lesional scalp punch biopsies, was collected from alopecia areata patients. Germline V gene lookup returns CDR1 LGHNA and CDR2 YSLEER. V lost 2 bases and J 0 bases, leaving 7 bases between the germline ends. The CDR3 has 15 amino acids. The V gene is TRBV4-3, the J gene TRBJ1-4; tentative D call: TRBD1 (5 bases). Source: CD4+ T cells sorted from blood, taken at week 0. This TCR was sampled from a human donor with alopecia areata. In nucleotides, the CDR3 is TGCGCCAGCAGCCAAAAACAGGCAACTAATGAAAAACTGTTTTTT. Amino acid sequence: CASSQKQATNEKLFF.